Listed below are T cell receptor beta chains from one sample, sequenced in a study of beta chain features in type 1 diabetes. Clones were sequenced by immunoSEQ multiplex PCR, and TCRdb holds only the in-frame ones, with some missing. This table has some 100,000 clones, approximately 37% appearing once. The sequencing input was stem cell memory CD4+ T cells from blood. The receptors here all came from a young woman in good health. CDR3s include the opening cysteine and the closing phenylalanine or tryptophan. The D gene is left open where the match is weak. Clone size is shown for a subset of rows, as once, few, many or a class of expanded clone.

d_gene: TRBD1
abundance: -
j_gene: TRBJ2-5
v_gene: TRBV6-5
CDR3nt: TGTGCCAGCAGTTACCACCACCGACAGGGTGGAGAGACCCAGTACTTC
CDR3aa: CASSYHHRQGGETQYF

d_gene: TRBD1
abundance: -
j_gene: TRBJ2-7
v_gene: TRBV28
CDR3nt: TGTGCCAGCAGCCCGGGGACAGGGGTGGAGGAGCAGTACTTC
CDR3aa: CASSPGTGVEEQYF

d_gene: -
abundance: -
j_gene: TRBJ2-7
v_gene: TRBV11-3
CDR3nt: TGTGCCAGCAGCCCTATTAGGGCCCTCAGGGACGAGCAGTACTTC
CDR3aa: CASSPIRALRDEQYF

d_gene: -
abundance: -
j_gene: TRBJ1-1
v_gene: TRBV29-1
CDR3nt: TGCAGCGTTGATACGGGAGAAGCTTTCTTT
CDR3aa: CSVDTGEAFF

d_gene: TRBD2
abundance: few
j_gene: TRBJ2-1
v_gene: TRBV7-8
CDR3nt: TGTGCCAGCAGCTGGGAGGGAAGCGGGAGGGGCAATGAGCAGTTCTTC
CDR3aa: CASSWEGSGRGNEQFF

d_gene: TRBD1
abundance: -
j_gene: TRBJ1-5
v_gene: TRBV7-2
CDR3nt: TGTGCCAGCAGCGTCCGACAGGGGGATCAGCCCCAGCATTTT
CDR3aa: CASSVRQGDQPQHF

d_gene: -
abundance: few
j_gene: TRBJ1-1
v_gene: TRBV4-1
CDR3nt: TGCGCCAGCAGGGTTAGGCCGGGAGATCCCATTACTGAAGCTTTCTTT
CDR3aa: CASRVRPGDPITEAFF

d_gene: TRBD1
abundance: -
j_gene: TRBJ1-1
v_gene: TRBV2
CDR3nt: TGTGCCAGCAGGGACACGGACAGGGATGGCGCTTTCTTT
CDR3aa: CASRDTDRDGAFF

d_gene: -
abundance: -
j_gene: TRBJ2-7
v_gene: TRBV5-5
CDR3nt: TGTGCCAGCAGCGCACAGGGTCCTAGCTACTACGAGCAGTACTTC
CDR3aa: CASSAQGPSYYEQYF

d_gene: -
abundance: few
j_gene: TRBJ2-2
v_gene: TRBV19
CDR3nt: TGTGCCAGTAGTAGAAGGGAGATAGAGGGCGGGGAGCTGTTTTTT
CDR3aa: CASSRREIEGGELFF

d_gene: TRBD2
abundance: -
j_gene: TRBJ2-7
v_gene: TRBV19
CDR3nt: TGTGCCAGTAGTAGAACGGGACTAGCGGGAGATTTGTACGAGCAGTACTTC
CDR3aa: CASSRTGLAGDLYEQYF

d_gene: -
abundance: -
j_gene: TRBJ1-5
v_gene: TRBV6-6
CDR3nt: TGTGCCAGCAGTAACCGGGAAGGTAGGGTCAATCAGCCCCAGCATTTT
CDR3aa: CASSNREGRVNQPQHF

d_gene: TRBD2
abundance: -
j_gene: TRBJ2-1
v_gene: TRBV11-2
CDR3nt: TGTGCCAGCAGCTTAGCCGGACTAGCGGGGACATTGCAGTTCTTC
CDR3aa: CASSLAGLAGTLQFF

d_gene: TRBD2
abundance: -
j_gene: TRBJ2-7
v_gene: TRBV19
CDR3nt: TGTGCCAGTAGCAGGACTAGCGGGAGTGTCAACGAGCAGTACTTC
CDR3aa: CASSRTSGSVNEQYF

d_gene: -
abundance: few
j_gene: TRBJ1-1
v_gene: TRBV18
CDR3nt: TGTGCCAGCTCTCCGGGTCTCGGAATGAACACTGAAGCTTTCTTT
CDR3aa: CASSPGLGMNTEAFF

d_gene: -
abundance: -
j_gene: TRBJ1-5
v_gene: TRBV2
CDR3nt: TGTGCCAGCAGCTACAGGGTTCGATATGGCAATCAGCCCCAGCATTTT
CDR3aa: CASSYRVRYGNQPQHF

d_gene: TRBD1
abundance: few
j_gene: TRBJ2-7
v_gene: TRBV11-3
CDR3nt: TGTGCCAGCAGCATACTGACAGGGCGAAACTCCTACGAGCAGTACTTC
CDR3aa: CASSILTGRNSYEQYF

d_gene: -
abundance: -
j_gene: TRBJ1-2
v_gene: TRBV7-2
CDR3nt: TGTGCCAGCAGCTTAACTAGGGTCTACTATGGCTACACCTTC
CDR3aa: CASSLTRVYYGYTF

d_gene: -
abundance: -
j_gene: TRBJ2-1
v_gene: TRBV4-1
CDR3nt: TGCGCCAGCAGCCAAGATTCGGCAGGATCCTACAATGAGCAGTTCTTC
CDR3aa: CASSQDSAGSYNEQFF

d_gene: -
abundance: once
j_gene: TRBJ1-4
v_gene: TRBV4-3
CDR3nt: TGCGCCAGCAGCCCGTCCCGGAGTGGGGGGACCCTATATGAAAAACTGTTTTTT
CDR3aa: CASSPSRSGGTLYEKLFF

d_gene: -
abundance: many
j_gene: TRBJ2-5
v_gene: TRBV4-1
CDR3nt: TGCGCCAGCAGCCAAGATCCCTTCGAGACCCAGTACTTC
CDR3aa: CASSQDPFETQYF

d_gene: -
abundance: few
j_gene: TRBJ1-2
v_gene: TRBV4-2
CDR3nt: TGTGCCAGCAGCCAAGATCCAGGGGCGCTGGAGGGCTACACCTTC
CDR3aa: CASSQDPGALEGYTF

d_gene: TRBD2
abundance: -
j_gene: TRBJ2-1
v_gene: TRBV7-9
CDR3nt: TGTGCCAGCAGCCTAAGACGATTAGCGGGAGGGCAGAATGAGCAGTTCTTC
CDR3aa: CASSLRRLAGGQNEQFF